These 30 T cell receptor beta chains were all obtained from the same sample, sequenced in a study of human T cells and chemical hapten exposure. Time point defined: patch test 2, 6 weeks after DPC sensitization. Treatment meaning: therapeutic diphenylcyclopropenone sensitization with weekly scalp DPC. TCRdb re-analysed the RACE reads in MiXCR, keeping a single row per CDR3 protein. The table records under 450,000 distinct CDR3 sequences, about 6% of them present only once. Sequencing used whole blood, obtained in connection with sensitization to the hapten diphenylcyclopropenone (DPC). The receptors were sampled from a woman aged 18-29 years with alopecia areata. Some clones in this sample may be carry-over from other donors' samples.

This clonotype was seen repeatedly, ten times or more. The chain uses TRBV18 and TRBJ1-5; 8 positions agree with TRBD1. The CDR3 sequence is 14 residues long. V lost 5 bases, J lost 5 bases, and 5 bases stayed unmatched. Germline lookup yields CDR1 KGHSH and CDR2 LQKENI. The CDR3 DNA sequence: TGTGCCAGCTCAGGCGGACAGGGAGATCAGCCCCAGCATTTT. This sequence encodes CASSGGQGDQPQHF.

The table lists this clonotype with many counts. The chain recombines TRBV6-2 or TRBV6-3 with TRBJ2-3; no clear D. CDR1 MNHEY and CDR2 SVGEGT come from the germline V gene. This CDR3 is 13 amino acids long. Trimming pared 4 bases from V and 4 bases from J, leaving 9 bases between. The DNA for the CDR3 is TGTGCCAGCAGTTCCCCTTCACCAGATACGCAGTATTTT. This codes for CASSSPSPDTQYF.

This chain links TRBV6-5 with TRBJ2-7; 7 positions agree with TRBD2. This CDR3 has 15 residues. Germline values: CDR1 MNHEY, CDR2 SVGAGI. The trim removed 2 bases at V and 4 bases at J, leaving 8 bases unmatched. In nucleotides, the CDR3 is TGTGCCAGCAGTTACCTAGCGGATGGAGGGTACGAGCAGTACTTC. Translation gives CASSYLADGGYEQYF.

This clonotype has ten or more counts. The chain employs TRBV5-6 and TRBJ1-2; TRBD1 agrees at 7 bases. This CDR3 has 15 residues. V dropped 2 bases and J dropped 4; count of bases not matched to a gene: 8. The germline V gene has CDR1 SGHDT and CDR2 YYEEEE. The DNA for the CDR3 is TGTGCCAGCAGCTTTGGGGACAGCGGGCGCTATGGCTACACCTTC. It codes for CASSFGDSGRYGYTF.

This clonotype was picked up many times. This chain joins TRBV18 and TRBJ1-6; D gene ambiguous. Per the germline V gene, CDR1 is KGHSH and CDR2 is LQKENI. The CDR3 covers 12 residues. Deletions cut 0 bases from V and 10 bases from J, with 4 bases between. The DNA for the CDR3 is TGTGCCAGCTCACCACCGGGCTCACCCCTCCACTTT. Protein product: CASSPPGSPLHF.

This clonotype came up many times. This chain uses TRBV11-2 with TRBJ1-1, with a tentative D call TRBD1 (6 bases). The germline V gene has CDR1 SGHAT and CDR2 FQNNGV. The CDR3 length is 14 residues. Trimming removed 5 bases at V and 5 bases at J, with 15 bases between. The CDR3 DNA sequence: TGTGCCAGCAGCCCGCAGACAGGTCGTACTGAAGCTTTCTTT. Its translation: CASSPQTGRTEAFF.

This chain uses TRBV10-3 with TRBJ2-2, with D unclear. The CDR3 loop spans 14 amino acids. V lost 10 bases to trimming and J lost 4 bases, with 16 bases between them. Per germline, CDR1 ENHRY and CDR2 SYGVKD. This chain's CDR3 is CASVDNLSTGELFF. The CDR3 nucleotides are TGTGCCAGCGTTGACAACCTCTCCACCGGGGAGCTGTTTTTT.

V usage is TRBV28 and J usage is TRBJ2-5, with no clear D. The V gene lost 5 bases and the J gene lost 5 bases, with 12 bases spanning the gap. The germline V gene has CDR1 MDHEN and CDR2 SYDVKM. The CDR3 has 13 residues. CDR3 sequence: CASSVQPVETQYF. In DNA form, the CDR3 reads TGTGCCAGCAGTGTACAGCCGGTGGAGACCCAGTACTTC.

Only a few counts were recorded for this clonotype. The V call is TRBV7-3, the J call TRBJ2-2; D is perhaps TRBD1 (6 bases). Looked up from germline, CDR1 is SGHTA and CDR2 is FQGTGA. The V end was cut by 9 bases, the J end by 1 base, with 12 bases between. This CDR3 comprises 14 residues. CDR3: CASHRDKNTGELFF. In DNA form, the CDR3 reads TGTGCCAGTCACCGGGACAAGAACACCGGGGAGCTGTTTTTT.

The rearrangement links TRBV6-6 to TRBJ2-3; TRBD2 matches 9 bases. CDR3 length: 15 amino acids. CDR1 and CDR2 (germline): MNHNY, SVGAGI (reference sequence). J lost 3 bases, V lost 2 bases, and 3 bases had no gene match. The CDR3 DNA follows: TGTGCCAGCAGTTACAACAGCGGGGGGACAGATACGCAGTATTTT. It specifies CASSYNSGGTDTQYF.

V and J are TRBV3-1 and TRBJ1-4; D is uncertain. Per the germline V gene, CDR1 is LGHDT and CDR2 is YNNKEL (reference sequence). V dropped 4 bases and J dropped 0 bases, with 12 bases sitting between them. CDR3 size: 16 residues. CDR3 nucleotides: TGTGCCAGCAGCCCCCCTGGCCGGGCAACTAATGAAAAACTGTTTTTT. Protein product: CASSPPGRATNEKLFF.

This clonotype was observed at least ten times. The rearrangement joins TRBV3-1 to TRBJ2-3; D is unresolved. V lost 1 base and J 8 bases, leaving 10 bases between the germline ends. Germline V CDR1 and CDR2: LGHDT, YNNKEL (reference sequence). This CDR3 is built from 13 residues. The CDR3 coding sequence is TGTGCCAGCAGCCAAGTACCCGCAGGTACGCAGTATTTT. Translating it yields CASSQVPAGTQYF.

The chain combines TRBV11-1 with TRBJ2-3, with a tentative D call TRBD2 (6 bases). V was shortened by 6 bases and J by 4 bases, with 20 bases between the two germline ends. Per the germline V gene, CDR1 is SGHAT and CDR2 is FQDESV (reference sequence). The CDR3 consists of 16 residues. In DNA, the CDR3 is TGTGCCAGCAGACACCTCAGCGGGTCAACCCCAGATACGCAGTATTTT. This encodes CASRHLSGSTPDTQYF. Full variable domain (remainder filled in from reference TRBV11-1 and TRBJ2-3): EAEVAQSPRYKITEKSQAVAFWCDPISGHATLYWYRQILGQGPELLVQFQDESVVDDSQLPKDRFSAERLKGVDSTLKIQPAELGDSAMYLCASRHLSGSTPDTQYFGPGTRLTVL.

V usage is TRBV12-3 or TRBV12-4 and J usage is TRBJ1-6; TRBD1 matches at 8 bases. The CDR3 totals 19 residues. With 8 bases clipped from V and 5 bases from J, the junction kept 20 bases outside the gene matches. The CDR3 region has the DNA TGTGCCAGCGATCATTGGACAGGGTTAAAACTTTCGGATAATTCACCCCTCCACTTT. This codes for CASDHWTGLKLSDNSPLHF.

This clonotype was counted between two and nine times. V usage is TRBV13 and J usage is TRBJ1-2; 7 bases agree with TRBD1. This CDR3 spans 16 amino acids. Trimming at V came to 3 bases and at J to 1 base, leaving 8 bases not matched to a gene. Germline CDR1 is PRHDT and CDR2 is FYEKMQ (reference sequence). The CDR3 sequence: CASSFRDSQFNYGYTF. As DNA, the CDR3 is TGTGCCAGCAGCTTCCGGGACAGTCAATTTAACTATGGCTACACCTTC.

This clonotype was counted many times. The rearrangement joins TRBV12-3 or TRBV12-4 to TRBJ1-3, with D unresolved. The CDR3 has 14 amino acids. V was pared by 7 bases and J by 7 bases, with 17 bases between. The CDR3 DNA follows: TGTGCCAGCACCCTCTCCTCAGCGGAGAACACCATATATTTT. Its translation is CASTLSSAENTIYF.

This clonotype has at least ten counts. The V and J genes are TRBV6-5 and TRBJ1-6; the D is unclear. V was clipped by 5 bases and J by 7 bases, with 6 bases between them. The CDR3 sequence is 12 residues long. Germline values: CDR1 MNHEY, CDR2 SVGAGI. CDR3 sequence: CASSPGNSPLHF. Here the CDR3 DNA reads TGTGCCAGCAGTCCGGGAAATTCACCCCTCCACTTT.

The CDR3: CASSEVAGDEQYF. In nucleotides, the CDR3 is TGTGCCAGCAGTGAGGTGGCAGGGGACGAGCAGTACTTC. V and J are TRBV25-1 and TRBJ2-7, with D perhaps matching TRBD1 (6 bases). In germline, CDR1 is MGHDK, CDR2 SYGVNS. V was cut by 3 bases and J by 5 bases, with 11 bases left in between. The CDR3 is made up of 13 amino acids.

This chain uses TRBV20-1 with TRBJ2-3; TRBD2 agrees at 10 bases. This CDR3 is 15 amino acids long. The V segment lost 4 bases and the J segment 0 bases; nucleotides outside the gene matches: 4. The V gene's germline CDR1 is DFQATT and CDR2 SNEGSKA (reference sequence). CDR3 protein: CSAKWTSGSTDTQYF. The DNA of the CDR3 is TGCAGTGCTAAATGGACTAGCGGCAGCACAGATACGCAGTATTTT.

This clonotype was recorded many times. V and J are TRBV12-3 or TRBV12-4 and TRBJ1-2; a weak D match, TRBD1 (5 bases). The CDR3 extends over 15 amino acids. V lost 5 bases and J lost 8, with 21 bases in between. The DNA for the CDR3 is TGTGCCAGCAGTATCGGGACGGAGATGGTACTGGGCTACACCTTC. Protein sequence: CASSIGTEMVLGYTF.

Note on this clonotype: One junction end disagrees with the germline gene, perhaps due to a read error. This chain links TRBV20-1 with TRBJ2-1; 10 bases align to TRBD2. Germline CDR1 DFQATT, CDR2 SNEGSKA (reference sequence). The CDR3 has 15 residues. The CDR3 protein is CSARVLAGNNNKQFF. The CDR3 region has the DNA TGCAGTGCTAGAGTACTAGCGGGGAACAACAATAAGCAGTTCTTC.

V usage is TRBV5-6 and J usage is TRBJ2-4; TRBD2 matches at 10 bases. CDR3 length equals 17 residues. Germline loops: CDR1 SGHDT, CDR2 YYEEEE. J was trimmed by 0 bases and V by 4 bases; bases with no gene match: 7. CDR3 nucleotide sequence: TGTGCCAGCAGCCGCATAGGACTAGCGGTAGCCAAAAACATTCAGTACTTC. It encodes CASSRIGLAVAKNIQYF.

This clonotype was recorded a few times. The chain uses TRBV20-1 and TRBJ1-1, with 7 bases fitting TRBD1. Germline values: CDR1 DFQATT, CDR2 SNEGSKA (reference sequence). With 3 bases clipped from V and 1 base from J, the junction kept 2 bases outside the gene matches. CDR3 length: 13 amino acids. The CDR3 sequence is CSASRQGNTEAFF. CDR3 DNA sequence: TGCAGTGCTAGTCGACAGGGGAACACTGAAGCTTTCTTT.

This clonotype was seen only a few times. The CDR3: CASSQVAEYNEQFF. The CDR3 DNA is TGTGCCAGCAGCCAAGTAGCGGAGTACAATGAGCAGTTCTTC. The rearrangement joins TRBV3-1 to TRBJ2-1, with TRBD2 as a possible D gene (6 bases). V was cut by 1 base and J by 4 bases, with 8 bases left in between. The CDR3 contains 14 residues. Germline V lookup: CDR1 LGHDT, CDR2 YNNKEL (reference sequence).

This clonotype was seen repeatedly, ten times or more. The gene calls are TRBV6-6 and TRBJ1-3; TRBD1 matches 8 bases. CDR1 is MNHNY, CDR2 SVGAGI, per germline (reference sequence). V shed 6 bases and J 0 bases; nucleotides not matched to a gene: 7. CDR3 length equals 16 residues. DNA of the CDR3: TGTGCCAGCAGCTTCAGGGGGCAAAGCTCTGGAAACACCATATATTTT. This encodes CASSFRGQSSGNTIYF.

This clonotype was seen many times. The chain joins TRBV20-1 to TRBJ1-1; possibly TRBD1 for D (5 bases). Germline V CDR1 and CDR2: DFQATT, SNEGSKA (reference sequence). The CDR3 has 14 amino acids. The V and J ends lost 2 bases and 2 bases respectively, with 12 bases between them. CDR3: CSARTGTDNTEAFF. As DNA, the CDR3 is TGCAGTGCTAGAACCGGGACGGACAACACTGAAGCTTTCTTT.

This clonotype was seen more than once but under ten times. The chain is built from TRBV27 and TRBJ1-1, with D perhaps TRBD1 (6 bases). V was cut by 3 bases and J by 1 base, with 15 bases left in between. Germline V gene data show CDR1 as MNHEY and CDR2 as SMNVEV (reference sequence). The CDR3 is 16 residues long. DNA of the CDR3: TGTGCCAGCAGTTTGTGGGGGCGGACGGGGAACACTGAAGCTTTCTTT. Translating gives CASSLWGRTGNTEAFF.

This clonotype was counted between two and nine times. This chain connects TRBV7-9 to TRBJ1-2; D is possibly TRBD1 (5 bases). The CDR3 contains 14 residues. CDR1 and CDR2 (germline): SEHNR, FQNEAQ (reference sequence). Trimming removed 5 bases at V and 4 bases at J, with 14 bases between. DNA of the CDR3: TGTGCCAGCAGCGCCTCCCCAGGGAGCTATGGCTACACCTTC. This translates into CASSASPGSYGYTF.

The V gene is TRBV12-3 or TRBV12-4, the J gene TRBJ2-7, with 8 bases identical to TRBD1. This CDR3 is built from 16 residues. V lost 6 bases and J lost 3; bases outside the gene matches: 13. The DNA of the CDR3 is TGTGCCAGCAGCTGGGCCGGACAGGGTAGTCTCTACGAGCAGTACTTC. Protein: CASSWAGQGSLYEQYF.

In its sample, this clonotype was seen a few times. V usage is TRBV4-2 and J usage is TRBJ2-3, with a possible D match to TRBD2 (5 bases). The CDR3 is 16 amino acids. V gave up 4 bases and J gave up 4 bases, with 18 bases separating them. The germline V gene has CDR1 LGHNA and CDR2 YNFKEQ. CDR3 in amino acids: CASSPRERVGADTQYF. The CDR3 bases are TGTGCCAGCAGCCCCCGAGAGAGGGTTGGAGCAGATACGCAGTATTTT.